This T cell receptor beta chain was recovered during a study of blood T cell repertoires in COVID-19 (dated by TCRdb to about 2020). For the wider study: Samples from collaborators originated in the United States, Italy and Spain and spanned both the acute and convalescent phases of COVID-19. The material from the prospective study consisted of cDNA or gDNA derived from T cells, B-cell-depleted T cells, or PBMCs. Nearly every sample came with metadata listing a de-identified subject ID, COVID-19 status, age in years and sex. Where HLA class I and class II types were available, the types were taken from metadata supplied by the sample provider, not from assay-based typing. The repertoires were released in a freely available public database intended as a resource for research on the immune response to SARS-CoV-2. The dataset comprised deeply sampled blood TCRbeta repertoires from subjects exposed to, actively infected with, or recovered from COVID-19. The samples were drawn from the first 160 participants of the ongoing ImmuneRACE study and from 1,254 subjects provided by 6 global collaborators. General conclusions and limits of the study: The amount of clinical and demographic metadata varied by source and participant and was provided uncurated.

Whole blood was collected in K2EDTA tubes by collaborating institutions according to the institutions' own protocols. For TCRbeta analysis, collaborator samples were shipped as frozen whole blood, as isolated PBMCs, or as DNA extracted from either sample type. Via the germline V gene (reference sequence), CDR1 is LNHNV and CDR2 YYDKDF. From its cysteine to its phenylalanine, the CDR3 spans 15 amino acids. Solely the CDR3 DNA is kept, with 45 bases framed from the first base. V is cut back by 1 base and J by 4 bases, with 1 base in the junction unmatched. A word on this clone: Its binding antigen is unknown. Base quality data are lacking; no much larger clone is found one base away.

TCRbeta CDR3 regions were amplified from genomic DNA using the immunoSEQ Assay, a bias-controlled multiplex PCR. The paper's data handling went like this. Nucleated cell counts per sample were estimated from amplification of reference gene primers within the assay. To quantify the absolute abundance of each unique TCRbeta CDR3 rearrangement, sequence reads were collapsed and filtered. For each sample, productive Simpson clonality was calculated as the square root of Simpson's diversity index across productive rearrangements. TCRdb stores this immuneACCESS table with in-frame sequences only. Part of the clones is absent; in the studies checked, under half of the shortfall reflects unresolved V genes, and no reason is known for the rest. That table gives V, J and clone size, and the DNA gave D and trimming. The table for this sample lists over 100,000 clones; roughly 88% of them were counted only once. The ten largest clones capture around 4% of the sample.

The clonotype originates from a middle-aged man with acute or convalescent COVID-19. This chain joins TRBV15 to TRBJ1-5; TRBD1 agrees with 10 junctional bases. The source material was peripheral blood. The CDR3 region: CATSRAGQGNQPQHF. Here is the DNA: TGTGCCACCAGCAGAGCGGGACAGGGGAATCAGCCCCAGCATTTT.